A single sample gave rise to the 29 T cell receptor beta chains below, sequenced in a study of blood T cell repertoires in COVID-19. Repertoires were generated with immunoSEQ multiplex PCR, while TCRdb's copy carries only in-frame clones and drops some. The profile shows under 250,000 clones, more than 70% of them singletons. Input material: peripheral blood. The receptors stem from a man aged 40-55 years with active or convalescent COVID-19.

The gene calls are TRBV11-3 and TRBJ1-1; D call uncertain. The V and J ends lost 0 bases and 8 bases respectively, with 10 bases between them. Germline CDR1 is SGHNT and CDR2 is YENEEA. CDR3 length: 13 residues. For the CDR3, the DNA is TGTGCCAGCAGCTTAGATCAAACTAGCGAAGCTTTCTTT. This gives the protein CASSLDQTSEAFF.

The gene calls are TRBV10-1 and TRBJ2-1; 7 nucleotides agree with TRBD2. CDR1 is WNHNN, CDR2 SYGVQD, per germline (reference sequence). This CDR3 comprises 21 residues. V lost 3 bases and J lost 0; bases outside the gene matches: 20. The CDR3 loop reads CASSESLAGDLGKTSYNEQFF. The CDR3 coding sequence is TGCGCCAGCAGTGAATCTCTGGCGGGAGACCTGGGGAAAACCTCCTACAATGAGCAGTTCTTC.

CDR3 sequence: CASSQGNMGRGLSYGYTF. Here the CDR3 DNA reads TGCGCCAGCAGCCAGGGAAATATGGGCAGGGGGTTGAGCTATGGCTACACCTTC. This chain links TRBV4-3 with TRBJ1-2; TRBD1 agrees at 7 bases. The germline V gene has CDR1 LGHNA and CDR2 YSLEER. This CDR3 has 18 residues. V was clipped by 3 bases and J by 4 bases; unmatched bases: 17.

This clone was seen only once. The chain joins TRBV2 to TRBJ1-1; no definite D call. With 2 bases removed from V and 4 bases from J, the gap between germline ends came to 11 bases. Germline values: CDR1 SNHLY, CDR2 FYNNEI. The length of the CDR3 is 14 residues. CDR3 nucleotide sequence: TGTGCCAGCAGTGAAAGCATACGGGGCACTGAAGCTTTCTTT. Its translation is CASSESIRGTEAFF.

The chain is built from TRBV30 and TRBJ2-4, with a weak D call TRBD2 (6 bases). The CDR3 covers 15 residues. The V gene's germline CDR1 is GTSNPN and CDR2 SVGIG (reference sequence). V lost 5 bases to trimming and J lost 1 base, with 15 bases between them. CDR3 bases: TGTGCCTGGCCCACCTCCCGGGGGGCCAAAAACATTCAGTACTTC. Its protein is CAWPTSRGAKNIQYF.

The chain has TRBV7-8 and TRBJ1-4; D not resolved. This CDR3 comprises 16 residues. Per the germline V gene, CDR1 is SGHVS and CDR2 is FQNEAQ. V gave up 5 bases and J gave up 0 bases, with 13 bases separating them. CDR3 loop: CASSALTAATNEKLFF. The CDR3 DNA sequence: TGTGCCAGCAGCGCCTTAACAGCGGCAACTAATGAAAAACTGTTTTTT.

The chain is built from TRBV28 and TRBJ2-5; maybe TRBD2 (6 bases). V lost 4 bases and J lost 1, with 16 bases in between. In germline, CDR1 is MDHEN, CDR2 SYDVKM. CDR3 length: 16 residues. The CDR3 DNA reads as TGTGCCAGCAGTTCCCCTCGGGGAGGATTCCAAGAGACCCAGTACTTC. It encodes CASSSPRGGFQETQYF.

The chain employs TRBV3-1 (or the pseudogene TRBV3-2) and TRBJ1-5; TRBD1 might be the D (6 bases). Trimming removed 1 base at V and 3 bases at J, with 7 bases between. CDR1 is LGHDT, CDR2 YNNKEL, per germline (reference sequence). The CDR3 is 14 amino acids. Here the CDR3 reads CASSQGTVNQPQHF. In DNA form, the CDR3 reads TGTGCCAGCAGCCAAGGGACAGTCAATCAGCCCCAGCATTTT.

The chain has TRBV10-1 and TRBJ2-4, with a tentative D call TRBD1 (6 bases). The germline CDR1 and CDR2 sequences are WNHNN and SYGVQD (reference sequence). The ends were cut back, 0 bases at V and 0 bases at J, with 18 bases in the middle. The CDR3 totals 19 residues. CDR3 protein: CASSESRWGRTVAKNIQYF. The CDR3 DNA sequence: TGCGCCAGCAGTGAGTCGCGTTGGGGTAGGACAGTAGCCAAAAACATTCAGTACTTC.

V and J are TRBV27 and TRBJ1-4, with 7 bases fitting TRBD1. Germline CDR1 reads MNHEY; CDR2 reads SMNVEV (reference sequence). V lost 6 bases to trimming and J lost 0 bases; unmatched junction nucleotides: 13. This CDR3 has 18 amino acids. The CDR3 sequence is CASRGTAQRRTTNEKLFF. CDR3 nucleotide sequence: TGTGCCAGCAGGGGGACAGCTCAACGTAGAACAACTAATGAAAAACTGTTTTTT. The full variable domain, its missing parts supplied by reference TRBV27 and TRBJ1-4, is EAQVTQNPRYLITVTGKKLTVTCSQNMNHEYMSWYRQDPGLGLRQIYYSMNVEVTDKGDVPEGYKVSRKEKRNFPLILESPSPNQTSLYFCASRGTAQRRTTNEKLFFGSGTQLSVL.

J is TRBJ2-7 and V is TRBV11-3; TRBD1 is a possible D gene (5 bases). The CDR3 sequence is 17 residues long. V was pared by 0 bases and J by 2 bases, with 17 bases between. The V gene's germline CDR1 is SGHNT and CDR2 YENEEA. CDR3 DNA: TGTGCCAGCAGCTTAGATGGAATAGGGGAAGGGACCTACGAGCAGTACTTC. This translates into CASSLDGIGEGTYEQYF.

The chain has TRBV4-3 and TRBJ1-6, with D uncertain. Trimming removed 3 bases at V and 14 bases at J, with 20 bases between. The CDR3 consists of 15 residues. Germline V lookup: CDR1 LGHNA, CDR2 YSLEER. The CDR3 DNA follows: TGCGCCAGCAGCCAGCCTACAGCAGGAGGCGGGGCCCTCCACTTT. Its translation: CASSQPTAGGGALHF.

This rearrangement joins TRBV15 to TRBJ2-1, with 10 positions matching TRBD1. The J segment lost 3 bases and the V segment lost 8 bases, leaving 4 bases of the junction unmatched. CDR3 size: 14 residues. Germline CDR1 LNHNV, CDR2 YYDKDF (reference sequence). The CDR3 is CATGRDRGYNEQFF. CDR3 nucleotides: TGTGCCACCGGACGGGACAGGGGCTACAATGAGCAGTTCTTC.

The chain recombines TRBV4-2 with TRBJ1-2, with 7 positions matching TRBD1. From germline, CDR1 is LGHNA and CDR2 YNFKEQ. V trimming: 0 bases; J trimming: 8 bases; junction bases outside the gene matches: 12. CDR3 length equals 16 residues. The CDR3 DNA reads TGTGCCAGCAGCCAAGAAAGGGACAGCCGGATTGGGGGCTACACCTTC. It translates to CASSQERDSRIGGYTF.

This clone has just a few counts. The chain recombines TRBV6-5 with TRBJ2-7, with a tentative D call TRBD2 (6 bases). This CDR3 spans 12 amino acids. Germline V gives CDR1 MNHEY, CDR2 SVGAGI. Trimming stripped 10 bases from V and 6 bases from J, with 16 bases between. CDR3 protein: CATDGGGREQYF. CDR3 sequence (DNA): TGTGCCACTGACGGAGGAGGGCGCGAGCAGTACTTC.

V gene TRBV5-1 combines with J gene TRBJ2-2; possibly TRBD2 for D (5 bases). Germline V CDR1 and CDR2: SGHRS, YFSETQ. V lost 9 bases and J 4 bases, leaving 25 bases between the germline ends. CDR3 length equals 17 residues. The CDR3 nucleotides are TGCGCCACAGCAGCGGAAGCGGTCCCCCGAGGCACCGGGGAGCTGTTTTTT. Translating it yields CATAAEAVPRGTGELFF.

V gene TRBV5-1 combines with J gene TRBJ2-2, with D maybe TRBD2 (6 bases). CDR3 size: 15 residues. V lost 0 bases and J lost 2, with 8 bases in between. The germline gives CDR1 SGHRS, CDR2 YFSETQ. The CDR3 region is CASSLVGGNTGELFF. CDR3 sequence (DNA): TGCGCCAGCAGCTTGGTGGGGGGAAACACCGGGGAGCTGTTTTTT.

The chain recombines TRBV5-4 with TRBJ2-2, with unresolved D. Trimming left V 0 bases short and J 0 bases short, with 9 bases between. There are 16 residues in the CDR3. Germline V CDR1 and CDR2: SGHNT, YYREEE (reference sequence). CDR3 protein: CASSLAAAANTGELFF. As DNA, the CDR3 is TGTGCCAGCAGCTTGGCCGCGGCAGCGAACACCGGGGAGCTGTTTTTT.

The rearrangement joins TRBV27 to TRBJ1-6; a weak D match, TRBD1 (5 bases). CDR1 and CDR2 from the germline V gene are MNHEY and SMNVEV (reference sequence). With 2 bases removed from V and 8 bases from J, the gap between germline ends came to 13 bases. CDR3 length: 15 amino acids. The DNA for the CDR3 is TGTGCCAGCAGTTTAGTCGGGGGTTGGGATTCACCCCTCCACTTT. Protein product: CASSLVGGWDSPLHF.

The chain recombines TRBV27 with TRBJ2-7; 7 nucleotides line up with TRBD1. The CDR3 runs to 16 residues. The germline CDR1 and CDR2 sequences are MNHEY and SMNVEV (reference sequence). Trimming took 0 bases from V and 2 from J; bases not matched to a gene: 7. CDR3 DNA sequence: TGTGCCAGCAGTTTATCTTGGGGACAGTTAACCTACGAGCAGTACTTC. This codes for CASSLSWGQLTYEQYF.

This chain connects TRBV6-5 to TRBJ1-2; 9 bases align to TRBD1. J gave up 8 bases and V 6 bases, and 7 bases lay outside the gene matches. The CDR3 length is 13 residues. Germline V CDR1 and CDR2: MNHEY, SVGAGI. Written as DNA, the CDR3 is TGTGCCAGCAGGCAACAGGGGGCTCAGGGCTACACCTTC. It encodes CASRQQGAQGYTF.

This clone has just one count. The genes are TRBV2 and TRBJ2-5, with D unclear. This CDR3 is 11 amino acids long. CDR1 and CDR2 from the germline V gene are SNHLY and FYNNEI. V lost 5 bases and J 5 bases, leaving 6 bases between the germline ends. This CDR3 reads CASSFEETQYF. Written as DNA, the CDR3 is TGTGCCAGCAGTTTTGAGGAGACCCAGTACTTC. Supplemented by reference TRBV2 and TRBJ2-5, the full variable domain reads EPEVTQTPSHQVTQMGQEVILRCVPISNHLYFYWYRQILGQKVEFLVSFYNNEISEKSEIFDDQFSVERPDGSNFTLKIRSTKLEDSAMYFCASSFEETQYFGPGTRLLVL.

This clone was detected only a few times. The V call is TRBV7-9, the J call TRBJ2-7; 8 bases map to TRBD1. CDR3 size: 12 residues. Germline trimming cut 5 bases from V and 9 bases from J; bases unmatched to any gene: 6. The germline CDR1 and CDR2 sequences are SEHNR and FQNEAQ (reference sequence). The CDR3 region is CASSTSDRGQYF. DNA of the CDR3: TGTGCCAGCAGCACATCCGACAGGGGGCAGTACTTC.

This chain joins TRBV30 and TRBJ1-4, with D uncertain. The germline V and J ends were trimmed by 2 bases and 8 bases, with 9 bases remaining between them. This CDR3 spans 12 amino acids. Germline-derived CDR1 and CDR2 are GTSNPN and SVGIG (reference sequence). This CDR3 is CAWSPRWEKLFF. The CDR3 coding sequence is TGTGCCTGGAGTCCCCGGTGGGAAAAACTGTTTTTT. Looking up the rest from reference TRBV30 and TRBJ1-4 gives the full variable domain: SQTIHQWPATLVQPVGSPLSLECTVEGTSNPNLYWYRQAAGRGLQLLFYSVGIGQISSEVPQNLSASRPQDRQFILSSKKLLLSDSGFYLCAWSPRWEKLFFGSGTQLSVL.

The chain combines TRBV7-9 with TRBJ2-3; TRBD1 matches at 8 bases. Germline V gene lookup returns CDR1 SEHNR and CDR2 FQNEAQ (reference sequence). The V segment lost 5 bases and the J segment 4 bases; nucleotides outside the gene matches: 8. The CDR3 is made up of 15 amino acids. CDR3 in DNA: TGTGCCAGCAGCATCAAGGACAGGGCGGCAGATACGCAGTATTTT. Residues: CASSIKDRAADTQYF.

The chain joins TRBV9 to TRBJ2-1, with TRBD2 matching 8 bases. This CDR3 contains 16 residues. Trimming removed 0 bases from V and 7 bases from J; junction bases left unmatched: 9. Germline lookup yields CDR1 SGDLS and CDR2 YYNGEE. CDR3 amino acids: CASSVDARGASNEQFF. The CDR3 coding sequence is TGTGCCAGCAGCGTAGATGCGCGGGGGGCTTCGAATGAGCAGTTCTTC.

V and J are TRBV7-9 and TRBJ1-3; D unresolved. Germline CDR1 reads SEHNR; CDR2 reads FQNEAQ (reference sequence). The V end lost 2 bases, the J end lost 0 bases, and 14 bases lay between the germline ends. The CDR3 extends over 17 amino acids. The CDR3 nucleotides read TGTGCCAGCAGCTTAAGTCTGGGAGGAGGCTCTGGAAACACCATATATTTT. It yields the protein CASSLSLGGGSGNTIYF. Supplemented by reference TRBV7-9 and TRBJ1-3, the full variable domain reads DTGVSQNPRHKITKRGQNVTFRCDPISEHNRLYWYRQTLGQGPEFLTYFQNEAQLEKSRLLSDRFSAERPKGSFSTLEIQRTEQGDSAMYLCASSLSLGGGSGNTIYFGEGSWLTVV.

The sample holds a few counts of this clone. The CDR3 DNA reads TGTGCCATCAGTGTCGAAACGGGGGTTGAGCAGTTCTTC. It is translated as CAISVETGVEQFF. The chain links TRBV10-3 to TRBJ2-1; D possibly corresponds to TRBD2 (6 bases). CDR1 and CDR2 (germline): ENHRY, SYGVKD. V was shortened by 4 bases and J by 9 bases, with 13 bases between the two germline ends. This CDR3 spans 13 amino acids.

The DNA of the CDR3 is TGCGCCAGCAGCCTTTACCGGGGGTCCTACGAGCAGTACTTC. Protein sequence: CASSLYRGSYEQYF. The chain carries TRBV4-3 and TRBJ2-7; possible D gene TRBD2, 6 bases. The CDR3 is made up of 14 amino acids. CDR1 and CDR2 from the germline V gene are LGHNA and YSLEER. V was clipped by 4 bases and J by 1 base, with 11 bases between them.